The subject of this entry is one T cell receptor beta chain. What it recognizes is unknown. This record belongs to a study of T cell repertoires in cytomegalovirus infection. Study details: Recently identified HLA-C-restricted CMV epitopes were used, and well-studied HLA-B-restricted CMV epitopes were used as well. Indications came from public TCR beta signatures; they pointed to CMV infection and to a matching HLA type. Study-wide results and caveats: CMV-specific TCR beta clonotypes restricted by HLA-C dominated the ex vivo response. Identification of carriers of CMV plus the relevant HLA was achieved through cumulative public TCR beta family frequency.

Looked up from germline, CDR1 is SQVTM and CDR2 is ANQGSEA. The CDR3 contains 16 residues. The trim removed 6 bases at V and 4 bases at J, leaving 12 bases unmatched. TCRdb reprocessed the reads with MiXCR, giving one entry per CDR3 protein. The table includes fewer than 650,000 distinct CDR3 sequences, 40% detected once. This clonotype was obtained from a human donor in good health (CMV status not recorded). Some clones in this sample may be carry-over from other donors' samples. The sequencing here drew on cultured PBMCs, taken from culture after CMV antigen stimulation. The chain carries TRBV29-1 and TRBJ2-3, with 11 bases fitting TRBD2. CDR3 region: CSVRFLAGGWSDTQYF. In DNA, the CDR3 is TGCAGCGTCAGATTCCTAGCGGGAGGTTGGTCAGATACGCAGTATTTT.